These 9 T cell receptor beta chains were sequenced from one sample in a study of human T cells and chemical hapten exposure. Time point reported: patch test 2, 6 weeks after DPC sensitization. As for treatment: therapeutic diphenylcyclopropenone sensitization with weekly scalp DPC. TCRdb itself ran the RACE reads through MiXCR, one entry per CDR3 protein. The sample includes some 82,000 distinct CDR3 sequences, approximately 7% of them seen just once. Sequences were derived from whole blood, sampled in connection with sensitization to the hapten diphenylcyclopropenone (DPC). These receptors originate from a woman aged 25 to 45 with alopecia areata. Some clones in this sample may be carry-over from other donors' samples.

The J gene is TRBJ1-2, the V gene TRBV19, with D possibly matching TRBD1 (5 bases). V lost 5 bases and J lost 4, with 8 bases in between. This CDR3 is 12 amino acids long. Per the germline V gene, CDR1 is LNHDA and CDR2 is SQIVND (reference sequence). The CDR3, as DNA: TGTGCCAGTAGTCCCGGGACCTATGGCTACACCTTC. Translated: CASSPGTYGYTF.

There are many counts of this clonotype. The chain has TRBV7-9 and TRBJ2-1, with unresolved D. Trimming cost V 5 bases and J 1 base, with 12 bases left between them. Looked up from germline, CDR1 is SEHNR and CDR2 is FQNEAQ (reference sequence). The CDR3 is made up of 15 amino acids. CDR3 bases: TGTGCCAGCAGCCTCGGGTCGTCGTCCTACAATGAGCAGTTCTTC. Encoded protein: CASSLGSSSYNEQFF.

The chain employs TRBV5-1 and TRBJ2-7; TRBD1 matches at 7 bases. The germline gives CDR1 SGHRS, CDR2 YFSETQ. This CDR3 region has 16 residues. V lost 3 bases, J lost 0 bases, and 9 bases stayed unmatched. The CDR3 DNA is TGCGCCAGCAGCTCCAGACCGGGACAGAGCTCCTACGAGCAGTACTTC. Its protein product is CASSSRPGQSSYEQYF.

Details on this clonotype: This may stem from a read error, because a much larger clone lies one nucleotide away. V and J are TRBV18 and TRBJ1-3, with D maybe TRBD1 (5 bases). This CDR3 region has 13 residues. Germline CDR1 reads KGHSH; CDR2 reads LQKENI. The CDR3 protein is CVSSPGQGYTIYF. DNA for the CDR3: TGTGTCAGCTCACCAGGGCAGGGATACACCATATATTTT.

This clonotype was counted ten times or more. The DNA for the CDR3 is TGTGCCAGCAGACAGGTTGGAAATAGCAATCAGCCCCAGCATTTT. Translated, it gives CASRQVGNSNQPQHF. The chain employs TRBV6-5 and TRBJ1-5; weak D call: TRBD1 (5 bases). V dropped 6 bases and J dropped 0 bases, with 12 bases sitting between them. The CDR3 covers 15 residues. The germline CDR1 and CDR2 sequences are MNHEY and SVGAGI.

There are a few counts of this clonotype. The rearrangement joins TRBV15 to TRBJ1-5; D is undetermined. The germline CDR1 and CDR2 sequences are LNHNV and YYDKDF (reference sequence). The V end lost 0 bases, the J end lost 1 base, and 7 bases lay between the germline ends. CDR3 length equals 15 residues. CDR3 in amino acids: CATSRDGRSNQPQHF. Written as DNA, the CDR3 is TGTGCCACCAGCAGAGATGGTAGGAGCAATCAGCCCCAGCATTTT.

Ten or more counts support this clonotype. This chain joins TRBV6-6 and TRBJ1-1; D might be TRBD1 (5 bases). V was cut by 4 bases and J by 3 bases, with 9 bases left in between. The CDR3 length is 13 residues. Germline V gives CDR1 MNHNY, CDR2 SVGAGI (reference sequence). CDR3 amino acids: CASSWGRYTEAFF. The CDR3 DNA is TGTGCCAGCAGTTGGGGCCGATACACTGAAGCTTTCTTT.

This clonotype has more than one count but fewer than ten. V is TRBV6-5 and J is TRBJ2-1; 11 bases map to TRBD2. Germline V gene lookup returns CDR1 MNHEY and CDR2 SVGAGI. CDR3 size: 15 residues. V lost 6 bases, J lost 8 bases, and 9 bases stayed unmatched. The CDR3 sequence is CASRDIAGGPHEQFF. For the CDR3, the DNA is TGTGCCAGCAGAGATATAGCGGGGGGGCCCCATGAGCAGTTCTTC.

This clonotype has just a few counts. V and J are TRBV7-2 and TRBJ1-1; maybe TRBD1 (5 bases). Germline V gene lookup returns CDR1 SGHTA and CDR2 FQGNSA. The CDR3 is 13 residues long. V dropped 6 bases and J dropped 7 bases, with 15 bases sitting between them. CDR3 protein: CASSRQWGSEAFF. The CDR3 DNA reads as TGTGCCAGCAGTCGACAATGGGGGAGTGAAGCTTTCTTT.